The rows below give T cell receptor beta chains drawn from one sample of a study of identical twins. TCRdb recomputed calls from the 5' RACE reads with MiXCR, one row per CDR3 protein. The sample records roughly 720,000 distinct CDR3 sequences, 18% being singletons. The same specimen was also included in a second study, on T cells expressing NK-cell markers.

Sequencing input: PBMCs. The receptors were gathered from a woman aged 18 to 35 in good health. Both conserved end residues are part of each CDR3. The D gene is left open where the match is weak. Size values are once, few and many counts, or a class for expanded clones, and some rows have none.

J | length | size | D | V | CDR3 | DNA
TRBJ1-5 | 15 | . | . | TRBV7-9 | CASSSTDYSNQPQHF | TGTGCCAGCAGCTCGACGGATTATAGCAATCAGCCCCAGCATTTT
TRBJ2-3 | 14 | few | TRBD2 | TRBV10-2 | CASSASGRTDTQYF | TGCGCCAGCAGCGCCAGCGGGAGGACAGATACGCAGTATTTT
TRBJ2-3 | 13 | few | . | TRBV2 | CASSGGLADTQYF | TGTGCCAGCAGTGGGGGGCTCGCAGATACGCAGTATTTT
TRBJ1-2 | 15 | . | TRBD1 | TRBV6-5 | CASSYEGGAPRGYTF | TGTGCCAGCAGTTACGAAGGGGGCGCCCCGCGAGGCTACACCTTC
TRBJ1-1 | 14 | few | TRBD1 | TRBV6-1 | CASNPRTGGMEAFF | TGTGCCAGCAACCCACGGACAGGGGGCATGGAAGCTTTCTTT
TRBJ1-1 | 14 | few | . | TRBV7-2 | CASSLGLVATEAFF | TGTGCCAGCAGCTTAGGATTAGTCGCTACTGAAGCTTTCTTT
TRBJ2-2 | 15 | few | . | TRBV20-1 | CSARSRGKNTGELFF | TGCAGTGCTAGGAGTCGGGGGAAGAACACCGGGGAGCTGTTTTTT
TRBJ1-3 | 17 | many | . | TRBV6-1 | CASSGVSGHSSGNTIYF | TGTGCCAGCAGTGGGGTTAGTGGGCACTCCTCTGGAAACACCATATATTTT
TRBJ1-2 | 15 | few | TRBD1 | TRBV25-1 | CASSEGAGTGEGYTF | TGTGCCAGCAGTGAGGGGGCCGGGACAGGGGAAGGCTACACCTTC
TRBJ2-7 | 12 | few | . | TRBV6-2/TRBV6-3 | CASSYAYYEQYF | TGTGCCAGCAGTTACGCTTACTACGAGCAGTACTTC
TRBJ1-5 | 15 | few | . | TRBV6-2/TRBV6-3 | CASSHYFHRRQPQHF | TGTGCCAGCAGCCACTACTTCCACAGGAGACAGCCCCAGCATTTT
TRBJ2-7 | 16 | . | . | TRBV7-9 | CASSHPVTDSSYEQYF | TGTGCCAGCAGCCACCCAGTGACGGACAGCTCCTACGAGCAGTACTTC